This T cell receptor beta chain was retrieved from a study of T cell repertoires in cytomegalovirus infection. General study findings and limits: CMV-specific TCR beta clonotypes restricted by HLA-C were the ones dominating the ex vivo response.

The germline CDR1 and CDR2 sequences are SGHVS and FNYEAQ. The ends were cut back, 0 bases at V and 0 bases at J, with 11 bases in the middle. This CDR3 is built from 16 residues. There are many counts of this clonotype. The antigen is undetermined. TCRdb independently ran MiXCR on the reads; one entry per CDR3 protein. The repertoire holds fewer than 700,000 distinct CDR3 sequences, with 20% to 30% as singletons. The source material was CD8+ T cells from PBMCs. The chain employs TRBV7-6 and TRBJ1-1, with TRBD1 as a possible D gene (5 bases). This TCR was recovered from a human donor in good health (CMV status not recorded). Some clones in this sample may be carry-over from other donors' samples. The CDR3 nucleotides read TGTGCCAGCAGCTTAGCTACAGAGGGGATGAACACTGAAGCTTTCTTT. As protein: CASSLATEGMNTEAFF.